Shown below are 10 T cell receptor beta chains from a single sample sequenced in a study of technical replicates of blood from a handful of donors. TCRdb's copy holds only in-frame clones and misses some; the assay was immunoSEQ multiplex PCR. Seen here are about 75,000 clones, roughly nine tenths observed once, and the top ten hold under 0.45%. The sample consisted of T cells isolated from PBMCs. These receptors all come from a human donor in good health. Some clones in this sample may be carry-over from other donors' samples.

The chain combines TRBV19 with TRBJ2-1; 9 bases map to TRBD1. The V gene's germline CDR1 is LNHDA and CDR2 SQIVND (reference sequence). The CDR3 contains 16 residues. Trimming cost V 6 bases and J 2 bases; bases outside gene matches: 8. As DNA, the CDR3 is TGTGCCAGTAGCAAAACCGGGACAGGGCCCTACAATGAGCAGTTCTTC. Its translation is CASSKTGTGPYNEQFF.

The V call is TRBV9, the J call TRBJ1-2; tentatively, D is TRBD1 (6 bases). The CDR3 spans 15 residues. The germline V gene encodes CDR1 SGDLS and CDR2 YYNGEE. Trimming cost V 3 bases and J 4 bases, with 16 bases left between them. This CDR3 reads CASSAVQGSFYGYTF. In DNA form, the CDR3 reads TGTGCCAGCAGCGCCGTACAGGGAAGTTTCTATGGCTACACCTTC.

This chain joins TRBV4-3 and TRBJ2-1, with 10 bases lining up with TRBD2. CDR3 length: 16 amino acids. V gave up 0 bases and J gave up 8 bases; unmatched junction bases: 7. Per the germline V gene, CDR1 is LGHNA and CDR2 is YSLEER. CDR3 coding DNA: TGCGCCAGCAGCCAAGATGGCAGCGGGAGGGCGGATGAGCAGTTCTTC. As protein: CASSQDGSGRADEQFF.

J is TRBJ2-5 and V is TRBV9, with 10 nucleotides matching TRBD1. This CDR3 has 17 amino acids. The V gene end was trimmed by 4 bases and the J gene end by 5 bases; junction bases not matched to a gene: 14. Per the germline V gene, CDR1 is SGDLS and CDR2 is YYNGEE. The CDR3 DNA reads TGTGCCAGCAGCCGGAGATTCGACAGGGGGCTCGGGGAGACCCAGTACTTC. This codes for CASSRRFDRGLGETQYF.

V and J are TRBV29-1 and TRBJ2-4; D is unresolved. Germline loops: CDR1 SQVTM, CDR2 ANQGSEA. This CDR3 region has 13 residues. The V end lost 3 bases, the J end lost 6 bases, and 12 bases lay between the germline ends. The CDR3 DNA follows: TGCAGCGTTGACGGCGGTTTCGGAAACATTCAGTACTTC. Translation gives CSVDGGFGNIQYF.

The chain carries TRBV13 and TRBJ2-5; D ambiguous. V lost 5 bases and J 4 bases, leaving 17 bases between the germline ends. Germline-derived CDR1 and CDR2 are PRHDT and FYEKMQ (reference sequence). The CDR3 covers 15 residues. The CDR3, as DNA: TGTGCCAGCAGCCCTCCTAGGATCGCGAGAGAGACCCAGTACTTC. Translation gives CASSPPRIARETQYF.

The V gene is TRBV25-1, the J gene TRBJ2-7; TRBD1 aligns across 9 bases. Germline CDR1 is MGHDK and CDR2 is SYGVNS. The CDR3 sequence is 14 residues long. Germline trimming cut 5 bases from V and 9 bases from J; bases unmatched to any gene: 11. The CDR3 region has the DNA TGTGCCAGCAGTACTGGACAGGGGTCGGAGGGGCAGTACTTC. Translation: CASSTGQGSEGQYF.

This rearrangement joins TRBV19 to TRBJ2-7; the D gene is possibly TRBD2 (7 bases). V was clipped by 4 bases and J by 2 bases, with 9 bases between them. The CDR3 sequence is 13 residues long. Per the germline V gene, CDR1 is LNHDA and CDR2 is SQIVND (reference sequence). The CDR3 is CASSTGGAYEQYF. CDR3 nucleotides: TGTGCCAGTAGTACGGGGGGCGCCTACGAGCAGTACTTC.

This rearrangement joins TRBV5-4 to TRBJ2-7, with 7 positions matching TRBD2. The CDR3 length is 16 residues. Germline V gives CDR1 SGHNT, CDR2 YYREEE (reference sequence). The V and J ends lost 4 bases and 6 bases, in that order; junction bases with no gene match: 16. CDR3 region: CASSQVLSRLAAEQYF. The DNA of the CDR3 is TGTGCCAGCAGCCAAGTTCTGTCTCGGCTAGCGGCCGAGCAGTACTTC. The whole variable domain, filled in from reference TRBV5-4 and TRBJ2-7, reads ETGVTQSPTHLIKTRGQQVTLRCSSQSGHNTVSWYQQALGQGPQFIFQYYREEENGRGNFPPRFSGLQFPNYSSELNVNALELDDSALYLCASSQVLSRLAAEQYFGPGTRLTVT.

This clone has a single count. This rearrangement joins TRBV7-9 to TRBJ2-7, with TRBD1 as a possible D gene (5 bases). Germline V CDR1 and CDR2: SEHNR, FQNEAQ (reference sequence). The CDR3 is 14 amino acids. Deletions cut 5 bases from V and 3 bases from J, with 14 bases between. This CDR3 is CASSRRQWIYEQYF. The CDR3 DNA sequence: TGTGCCAGCAGCCGAAGACAGTGGATCTACGAGCAGTACTTC.